A single sample is the source of the 18 T cell receptor beta chains below, sequenced in a study of T cell clones after liver transplantation. The protocol was immunoSEQ multiplex PCR, while the TCRdb copy is restricted to in-frame clones and leaves out a portion. The sample consists of roughly 100,000 clones, around 80% of them appearing once. The specimen was CD4+ T cells from blood, collected around 44 months after liver transplant. The receptors come from a human patient who received a liver transplant. T cells may partly derive from the graft donor.

The rearrangement links TRBV7-3 to TRBJ2-7, with D maybe TRBD1 (6 bases). Per the germline V gene, CDR1 is SGHTA and CDR2 is FQGTGA. Trimming took 2 bases from V and 6 from J, leaving 14 bases between them. The CDR3 runs 14 residues. The CDR3 DNA sequence: TGTGCCAGCAGCTTAGGGGCAGGGGCGGGCGAGCAGTACTTC. Translated, it gives CASSLGAGAGEQYF.

V usage is TRBV6-6 and J usage is TRBJ2-7, with D possibly matching TRBD2 (6 bases). The V and J ends lost 7 bases and 0 bases respectively, with 13 bases between them. The CDR3 has 14 amino acids. Looked up from germline, CDR1 is MNHNY and CDR2 is SVGAGI (reference sequence). CDR3 in DNA: TGTGCCAGCACCATTAGCGGAAGCTCCTACGAGCAGTACTTC. It is translated as CASTISGSSYEQYF.

The CDR3: CASSQGTRGLETQYF. The CDR3 DNA is TGCGCCAGCAGCCAAGGGACTAGAGGCCTAGAGACCCAGTACTTC. The chain has TRBV4-3 and TRBJ2-5; the match to TRBD2 covers 7 bases. The CDR3 consists of 15 residues. V trimming: 1 base; J trimming: 4 bases; junction bases outside the gene matches: 6. From germline, CDR1 is LGHNA and CDR2 YSLEER.

The genes are TRBV9 and TRBJ1-1; D call uncertain. This CDR3 is built from 13 residues. The germline V and J ends were trimmed by 1 base and 4 bases, with 8 bases remaining between them. Germline loops: CDR1 SGDLS, CDR2 YYNGEE. For the CDR3, the DNA is TGTGCCAGCAGCGTATGGGTCGGCACTGAAGCTTTCTTT. Amino acids: CASSVWVGTEAFF.

The rearrangement joins TRBV5-1 to TRBJ2-3, with D unclear. CDR3 length equals 12 residues. Trimming removed 1 base from V and 8 bases from J, with 8 bases in between. Looked up from germline, CDR1 is SGHRS and CDR2 is YFSETQ. For the CDR3, the DNA is TGCGCCAGCAGCTTGTTTTTGGGTACGCAGTATTTT. Translated: CASSLFLGTQYF.

The rearrangement joins TRBV7-3 to TRBJ2-3; perhaps TRBD2 as D (6 bases). V shed 5 bases and J shed 1 base, with 13 bases lying between them. The CDR3 covers 15 residues. Germline V gene sequence: CDR1 SGHTA, CDR2 FQGTGA. The CDR3 nucleotides are TGTGCCAGCAGCACCTCCGCGGGGCGCACAGATACGCAGTATTTT. This translates into CASSTSAGRTDTQYF.

This chain joins TRBV11-3 and TRBJ2-7; tentatively, D is TRBD2 (5 bases). CDR1 SGHNT and CDR2 YENEEA come from the germline V gene. Trimming left V 0 bases short and J 0 bases short, with 18 bases between. This CDR3 contains 18 residues. CDR3 in amino acids: CASSLERHTRANSYEQYF. For the CDR3, the DNA is TGTGCCAGCAGCTTAGAGCGCCACACTAGGGCCAACTCCTACGAGCAGTACTTC.

In nucleotides, the CDR3 is TGTGCCAGCAGAAACTTAACAGGGTCACCCCTCCACTTT. Translated: CASRNLTGSPLHF. This sequence joins TRBV6-5 and TRBJ1-6; D is possibly TRBD1 (6 bases). Germline V lookup: CDR1 MNHEY, CDR2 SVGAGI. CDR3 length equals 13 residues. Trimming left V 6 bases short and J 10 bases short, with 13 bases between.

This chain joins TRBV30 and TRBJ2-7; D is perhaps TRBD2 (6 bases). This CDR3 region has 17 residues. Germline-derived CDR1 and CDR2 are GTSNPN and SVGIG (reference sequence). Trimming removed 4 bases from V and 0 bases from J, with 22 bases in between. This CDR3 is CAWTLPGVRAISYEQYF. The CDR3 nucleotides are TGTGCCTGGACCCTACCGGGGGTCAGGGCGATCTCCTACGAGCAGTACTTC. Full variable domain (rest looked up from reference TRBV30 and TRBJ2-7): SQTIHQWPATLVQPVGSPLSLECTVEGTSNPNLYWYRQAAGRGLQLLFYSVGIGQISSEVPQNLSASRPQDRQFILSSKKLLLSDSGFYLCAWTLPGVRAISYEQYFGPGTRLTVT.

The chain joins TRBV6-1 to TRBJ2-1, with a weak D call TRBD1 (6 bases). Germline V gene lookup returns CDR1 MNHNS and CDR2 SASEGT. Trimming stripped 4 bases from V and 4 bases from J, with 14 bases between. CDR3 size: 15 residues. The CDR3 DNA reads TGTGCCAGCAGTGCGCTGGGGGCAGATTACAATGAGCAGTTCTTC. The encoded protein is CASSALGADYNEQFF.

This clone showed up just once. The chain carries TRBV7-9 and TRBJ1-4; D is uncertain. The V and J ends lost 2 bases and 0 bases respectively, with 10 bases between them. This CDR3 spans 16 amino acids. Germline loops: CDR1 SEHNR, CDR2 FQNEAQ (reference sequence). The CDR3 sequence: CASSLRPVTTNEKLFF. CDR3 DNA sequence: TGTGCCAGCAGCTTAAGGCCAGTTACAACTAATGAAAAACTGTTTTTT. Full variable domain (rest looked up from reference TRBV7-9 and TRBJ1-4): DTGVSQNPRHKITKRGQNVTFRCDPISEHNRLYWYRQTLGQGPEFLTYFQNEAQLEKSRLLSDRFSAERPKGSFSTLEIQRTEQGDSAMYLCASSLRPVTTNEKLFFGSGTQLSVL.

The chain links TRBV6-5 to TRBJ1-2; a weak D match, TRBD1 (5 bases). Germline assignment: CDR1 MNHEY and CDR2 SVGAGI. The CDR3 loop spans 16 amino acids. V lost 4 bases to trimming and J lost 8 bases, with 23 bases between them. The CDR3 loop is CASSSPSDGGKKGYTF. CDR3 DNA: TGTGCCAGCAGTTCCCCTTCGGATGGGGGGAAGAAGGGCTACACCTTC.

The chain joins TRBV11-2 to TRBJ2-7; no reliable D call. CDR1 is SGHAT and CDR2 is FQNNGV in the germline V gene. Between the trimmed V and J ends, which lost 0 bases and 2 bases, there was a span of 8 bases. The CDR3 loop spans 14 amino acids. The CDR3: CASSLERQAYEQYF. CDR3 nucleotide sequence: TGTGCCAGCAGCTTAGAAAGGCAGGCCTACGAGCAGTACTTC.

V is TRBV10-1 and J is TRBJ2-7, with D maybe TRBD2 (6 bases). The CDR3 is 14 residues long. CDR1 and CDR2 from the germline V gene are WNHNN and SYGVQD (reference sequence). With 5 bases removed from V and 1 base from J, the gap between germline ends came to 12 bases. The CDR3 DNA sequence: TGCGCCAGCAGTCTTCGGACTACTTCCTACGAGCAGTACTTC. Its translation is CASSLRTTSYEQYF.

The V and J genes are TRBV7-3 and TRBJ2-1; 8 bases are shared with TRBD1. The CDR3 contains 15 residues. V shed 5 bases and J 3 bases; nucleotides not matched to a gene: 6. The germline CDR1 and CDR2 sequences are SGHTA and FQGTGA. In nucleotides, the CDR3 is TGTGCCAGCAGCCCGAGGACAGGGATCTACAATGAGCAGTTCTTC. This encodes CASSPRTGIYNEQFF. Supplemented by reference TRBV7-3 and TRBJ2-1, the full variable domain reads GAGVSQTPSNKVTEKGKYVELRCDPISGHTALYWYRQSLGQGPEFLIYFQGTGAADDSGLPNDRFFAVRPEGSVSTLKIQRTERGDSAVYLCASSPRTGIYNEQFFGPGTRLTVL.

The rearrangement joins TRBV4-1 to TRBJ2-1; a possible D gene is TRBD1 (7 bases). The V end was cut by 4 bases, the J end by 6 bases, with 19 bases between. The CDR3 runs to 16 residues. CDR1 is MGHRA, CDR2 YSYEKL, per germline. The CDR3 loop reads CASSPPGGGPSNEQFF. For the CDR3, the DNA is TGCGCCAGCAGCCCCCCCGGAGGGGGCCCCTCCAATGAGCAGTTCTTC.

This clone has only a few counts. The chain carries TRBV18 and TRBJ2-7; D remains ambiguous. The length of the CDR3 is 11 residues. The V gene lost 2 bases and the J gene lost 4 bases, with 3 bases spanning the gap. Germline loops: CDR1 KGHSH, CDR2 LQKENI. The CDR3 region is CASSPKYEQYF. In nucleotides, the CDR3 is TGTGCCAGCTCACCAAAGTACGAGCAGTACTTC.

This chain joins TRBV5-1 and TRBJ2-1; 9 bases are shared with TRBD1. The CDR3 extends over 15 amino acids. The V and J ends lost 0 bases and 3 bases, in that order; junction bases with no gene match: 1. Germline V gives CDR1 SGHRS, CDR2 YFSETQ. Written as DNA, the CDR3 is TGCGCCAGCAGCTTGGAGACAGGGGGCTACAATGAGCAGTTCTTC. Its translation: CASSLETGGYNEQFF.